These 6 T cell receptor beta chains share one sample of origin, sequenced in a study of T cell responses to AZD1222 COVID-19 vaccine (dated by TCRdb to the early 2020s). The sample's time point label is to be understood as: baseline before first vaccination. What this sample's treatment or condition label stands for: meningococcal conjugate vaccine given as trial control. Receptor libraries were prepared by the immunoSEQ multiplex PCR assay. TCRdb stores this immuneACCESS table with in-frame sequences only. Part of the clones is absent; in the studies checked, under half of the shortfall reflects unresolved V genes, and no reason is known for the rest. A total of roughly 150,000 clones appear in this sample, approximately 88% of them only once. 3% to 3.5% of the sample belongs to the ten largest clones. The sequencing used peripheral blood, collected on day 0 of MenACWY control vaccination. The source of these receptors is an adult in good health.

The V and J genes are TRBV7-2 and TRBJ1-1; a weak D match, TRBD1 (5 bases). CDR3 length: 14 residues. Germline CDR1 reads SGHTA; CDR2 reads FQGNSA. V shed 2 bases and J shed 5 bases, with 12 bases lying between them. As DNA, the CDR3 is TGTGCCAGCAGCTTATGGGACGTGAGGACTGAAGCTTTCTTT. As protein: CASSLWDVRTEAFF.

V usage is TRBV5-5 and J usage is TRBJ1-6; 7 nucleotides match TRBD1. J gave up 0 bases and V 4 bases, and 4 bases lay outside the gene matches. Germline V gene lookup returns CDR1 SGHKS and CDR2 YYEKEE (reference sequence). The CDR3 sequence is 16 residues long. CDR3 DNA sequence: TGTGCCAGCAGCGTGGGACAGAGCTCCTATAATTCACCCCTCCACTTT. Encoded protein: CASSVGQSSYNSPLHF.

This clone appeared once. The chain has TRBV7-9 and TRBJ1-6; D unresolved. Germline V CDR1 and CDR2: SEHNR, FQNEAQ (reference sequence). V lost 1 base to trimming and J lost 4 bases, with 5 bases between them. The length of the CDR3 is 14 residues. This CDR3 is CASSLEQYNSPLHF. The CDR3 DNA follows: TGTGCCAGCAGCTTAGAACAGTATAATTCACCCCTCCACTTT.

V is TRBV5-5 and J is TRBJ1-4, with D maybe TRBD1 (5 bases). CDR3 length: 16 amino acids. Germline CDR1 SGHKS, CDR2 YYEKEE (reference sequence). Trimming took 0 bases from V and 8 from J, leaving 17 bases between them. CDR3 sequence: CASSLAVVHRDEKLFF. In DNA, the CDR3 is TGTGCCAGCAGCTTGGCCGTAGTTCACCGGGACGAAAAACTGTTTTTT.

This clone was detected only a few times. The rearrangement joins TRBV7-9 to TRBJ1-2, with no clear D. V lost 3 bases and J lost 2, with 7 bases in between. Germline V gene sequence: CDR1 SEHNR, CDR2 FQNEAQ (reference sequence). This CDR3 is built from 13 residues. This chain's CDR3 is CASSFTENYGYTF. The CDR3 nucleotides are TGTGCCAGCAGCTTCACGGAGAACTATGGCTACACCTTC.

This sequence joins TRBV5-6 and TRBJ2-7, with no clear D. The germline V gene encodes CDR1 SGHDT and CDR2 YYEEEE. The V gene lost 5 bases and the J gene lost 7 bases, with 13 bases spanning the gap. This CDR3 spans 12 amino acids. For the CDR3, the DNA is TGTGCCAGCAGGGACCGAAGGCATGAGCAGTACTTC. Translating gives CASRDRRHEQYF.